The source of this T cell receptor (beta chain) is a study of technical replicates of blood from a handful of donors. Looked up from germline, CDR1 is MNHEY and CDR2 is SMNVEV (reference sequence). The V end was cut by 3 bases, the J end by 8 bases, with 10 bases between. The CDR3 loop spans 13 amino acids. TCRdb's copy holds only in-frame clones and misses some; the assay was immunoSEQ multiplex PCR. The sample comprises some 62,000 clones, more than 75% of which are singletons, and about 5% rests with the top ten. This clonotype was obtained from a human donor in good health. Some clones in this sample may be carry-over from other donors' samples. The chain couples TRBV27 to TRBJ1-4; D not certain. The sample was PBMCs. CDR3: CASSLGFSEKLFF. Written as DNA, the CDR3 is TGTGCCAGCAGTTTGGGTTTTAGCGAAAAACTGTTTTTT.